This T cell receptor (beta chain) was captured by sequencing in a study of regulatory T cells in long-lasting Graves disease (dated by TCRdb to the early 2020s). In terms of the full investigation: Newly diagnosed Graves' disease patients had taken antithyroid drugs for less than 3 months. Patients with persistent Graves' disease were compared with patients with newly diagnosed Graves' disease using TCR sequencing and RNA sequencing of peripheral blood. The study took place in China and was registered as a clinical trial. A total of about 33 samples underwent TCR sequencing, from about 13 patients with persistent Graves' disease and some 20 patients with newly diagnosed Graves' disease.

Preparation of the library involved multiplex PCR. The sequencing machine was an Illumina HiSeq 4000. CDR3 regions were amplified by Arm-PCR with iRepertoire HTBI primers to construct TCR beta libraries. PCR products were gel purified before sequencing. In the original analysis: A total of roughly 65 TRBV and 14 TRBJ segments were identified across samples and were used for gene usage analysis of CDR3 amino acid clonotypes. Filtered high-quality paired reads were merged into contigs using COPE and FqMerger. BLAST was used to align contigs to IMGT TRBV, TRBD and TRBJ reference genes, and CDR3 was defined according to IMGT. Highly expanded clones were defined as clonotypes with a frequency above 0.1%. Repertoire diversity was measured by Shannon entropy, and V-J evenness by the Gini coefficient. Clonotypes shared by more than one individual were considered public. In TCRdb, the public reads were trimmed at Q25 with fastp and aligned with MiXCR, with productive beta chains retained. Identical CDR3 protein sequences are pooled into one entry, listed with their most common genes and DNA. V and J calls and clone size were set by TCRdb, not the authors. This sample lists over 500,000 distinct CDR3 sequences; around 15% were detected once. In total, the top ten clones hold approximately 12% of the sample.

This clonotype was counted many times. Its antigen remains unidentified. Base qualities are not recorded, but no much larger clone differs from it by a single base. Overall results and qualifications from the work: The authors acknowledged the small sample size as a limitation that may reduce accuracy. Lower TCR Shannon entropy and fewer highly expanded clones were observed in persistent Graves' disease patients than in newly diagnosed patients, which suggested clonal expansion. Because the primary lesion, thyroid tissue, could not be accessed, the study looked at peripheral blood alone. Persistent disease showed preferential use of TRBV28, TRBJ1-2 and TRBJ2-5, whereas newly diagnosed disease favored TRBV20-1 and TRBJ2-1. Patients with persistent disease shared more public clonotypes (approximately 2,500) than newly diagnosed patients did (more than 900). Sequencing and analysis were restricted to the TCR beta chain.

Explained via the paper, the time point label denotes: newly diagnosed GD, antithyroid drugs for less than 3 months. For both TCR sequencing and RNA sequencing, RNA was extracted from PBMCs in TRIzol. The diagnosis of Graves' disease followed American Thyroid Association guidelines. Patients were recruited from an endocrinology department in Xi'an, China. Each patient gave around 9.2 milliliters of peripheral blood, collected in an EDTA anticoagulant tube. PBMCs were isolated by Ficoll Paque Plus density gradient separation without further T cell sorting. An Agilent 2100 Bioanalyzer and agarose gel were used to assess RNA quality, and a NanoDrop 2000 was used to measure RNA concentration. The CDR3, cysteine through phenylalanine, is 16 amino acids long. The entry retains the CDR3 DNA only, 48 bases that are in frame from base 1. Cut back by 5 bases and 4 bases, the V and J ends lie 18 bases apart. Reading the germline V gene gives CDR1 SGHAT and CDR2 FQNNGV.

The same sample was also used in a study of T cells in Graves' hyperthyroidism and ophthalmopathy. From the second report: Stable Graves' hyperthyroidism was defined as no progression to ophthalmopathy during 18 months of follow-up. Hyperthyroidism patients were newly diagnosed, had a disease duration of under 2 months, and were aged 18 to 65 years. Patients with uncontrolled infections, other autoimmune diseases, pregnancy or lactation were excluded. Diagnoses were established on the basis of clinical symptoms, serum thyroxine and TRAb, thyroid ultrasound, and orbital computed tomography. The TCR CDR3 was subjected to a first round of RT-PCR using the HTBI primer set and the Qiagen OneStep RT-PCR kit. Most expanded thyroid clonotypes (frequency above 0.001) were also detected in blood, a finding suggesting that blood repertoires may reflect thyroid immune responses. In cross-validation, a model built on a 13 V-J signature told ophthalmopathy apart from stable hyperthyroidism with roughly 87% sensitivity and approximately 84% specificity, and in testing the same model reached 80%/75%. In validation, progression to ophthalmopathy was predicted by the model with 70.59% sensitivity and 72.22% specificity, a median of approximately 6.5 months before onset. To identify distinguishing TCR V-J signatures, a discovery cohort of about 100 patients was used, comprising some 43 with Graves' ophthalmopathy and 55 to 65 with stable Graves' hyperthyroidism. Prospective prediction of ophthalmopathy was tested in an independent validation cohort of fewer than 20 hyperthyroidism patients and 15 to 17 patients who later progressed to ophthalmopathy. For training and testing, the 100 or so patients in the discovery cohort were randomly divided in a 7:3 ratio. Thyroid tissue and blood T-cell repertoires from more than five Graves' hyperthyroidism patients were also compared in the study. After sampling, hyperthyroidism patients received methimazole starting at 30 mg daily, and ophthalmopathy patients received high-dose intravenous methylprednisolone. The libraries were constructed in a second round of multiplex PCR and then size-selected and purified. Libraries were sequenced paired-end with 100 bp reads on an Illumina HiSeq2000. SOAPnuke was used to process the raw data, throwing out any read that contained adapters or uncalled bases, had a mean Phred below 15, or lacked an exact constant-primer or identifier match. COPE v1.2.5 was used to merge high-quality paired reads, and clonotypes were defined as unique nucleotide sequences. MiTCR v1.1 was used to align clonotypes to the IMGT TRBV, TRBD and TRBJ reference segments. Only V-J combinations with frequency above 0.0001, covering 99% to 99.2% of repertoires, were analysed. A TCS score was defined as the ratio of F50 (clonal expansion) to E x V (chaos), with BLOSUM62-based TCRdist applied between CDR3 peptides within each V-J. Welch's t-statistics and random forest reduced fewer than 550 V-J features to 13, which were used in a naive Bayes classifier (R e1071). No statistical method was used to fix the sample size in advance, and group allocation was not hidden from the investigators. TCR Vbeta CDR3 sequencing of 120 to 150 peripheral blood samples (over 40 ophthalmopathy, over 70 hyperthyroidism and roughly 17 progressor patients) is reported in the paper.

Sequences were derived from peripheral blood mononuclear cells (PBMCs), sampled at new diagnosis, from a patient treated with antithyroid drugs. The sequence was collected from a man aged 18 to 29 with Graves disease. Donor details come from another sample of the same person, matched by shared clones. Recombination joined TRBV11-2 with TRBJ2-1; tentative D gene TRBD1, with 6 bases matching. The CDR3 protein sequence reads: CASSIQGRGGYNEQFF. The DNA sequence is TGTGCCAGCAGCATCCAGGGTAGAGGGGGTTACAATGAGCAGTTCTTC.